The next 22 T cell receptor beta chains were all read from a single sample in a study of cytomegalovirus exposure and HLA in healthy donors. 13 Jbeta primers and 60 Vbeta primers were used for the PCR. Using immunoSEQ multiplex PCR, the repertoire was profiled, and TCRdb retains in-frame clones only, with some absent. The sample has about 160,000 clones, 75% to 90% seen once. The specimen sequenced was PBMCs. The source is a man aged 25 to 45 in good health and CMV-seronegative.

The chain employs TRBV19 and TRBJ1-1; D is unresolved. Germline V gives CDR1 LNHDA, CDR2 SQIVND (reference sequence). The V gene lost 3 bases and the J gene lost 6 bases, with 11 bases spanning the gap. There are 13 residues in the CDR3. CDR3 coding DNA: TGTGCCAGTAGTATGGGAGGAAGGTCTGAAGCTTTCTTT. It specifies CASSMGGRSEAFF.

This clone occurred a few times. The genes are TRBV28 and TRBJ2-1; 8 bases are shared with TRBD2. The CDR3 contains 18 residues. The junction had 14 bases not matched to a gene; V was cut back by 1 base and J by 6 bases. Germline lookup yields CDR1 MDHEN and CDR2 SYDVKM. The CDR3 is CASSLSGLGLVGTNEQFF. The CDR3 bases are TGTGCCAGCAGTTTATCCGGGCTGGGACTAGTGGGGACCAATGAGCAGTTCTTC.

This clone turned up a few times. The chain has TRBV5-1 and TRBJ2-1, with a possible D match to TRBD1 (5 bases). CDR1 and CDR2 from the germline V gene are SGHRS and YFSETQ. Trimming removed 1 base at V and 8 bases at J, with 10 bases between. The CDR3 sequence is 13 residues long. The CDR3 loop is CASSLRGNDEQFF. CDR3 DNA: TGCGCCAGCAGCTTGAGGGGAAACGATGAGCAGTTCTTC.

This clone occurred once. CDR3 bases: TGCGCCAGCAGCAAGGACAGGGATGAGCAGTACTTC. The encoded protein is CASSKDRDEQYF. The gene calls are TRBV5-1 and TRBJ2-5; TRBD1 matches 8 bases. CDR1 is SGHRS, CDR2 YFSETQ, per germline. The CDR3 consists of 12 residues. The V and J ends lost 4 bases and 11 bases, in that order; junction bases with no gene match: 7.

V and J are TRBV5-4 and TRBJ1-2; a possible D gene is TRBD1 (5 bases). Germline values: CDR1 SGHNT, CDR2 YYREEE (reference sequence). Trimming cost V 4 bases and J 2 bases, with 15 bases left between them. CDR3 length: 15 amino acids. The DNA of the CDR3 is TGTGCCAGCAGCCTGGAGGCGGGGCGAAACTATGGCTACACCTTC. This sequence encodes CASSLEAGRNYGYTF.

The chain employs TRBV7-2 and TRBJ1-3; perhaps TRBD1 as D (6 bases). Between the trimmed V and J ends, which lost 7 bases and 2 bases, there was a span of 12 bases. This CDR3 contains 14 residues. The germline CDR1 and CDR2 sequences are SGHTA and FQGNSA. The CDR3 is CASTNRVTGNTIYF. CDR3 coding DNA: TGTGCCAGCACCAACAGGGTAACTGGAAACACCATATATTTT.

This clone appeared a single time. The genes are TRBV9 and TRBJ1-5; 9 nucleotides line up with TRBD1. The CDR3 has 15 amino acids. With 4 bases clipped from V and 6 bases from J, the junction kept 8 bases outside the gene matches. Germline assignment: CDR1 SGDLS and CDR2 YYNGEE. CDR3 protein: CASSPTGGAGQPQHF. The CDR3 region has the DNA TGTGCCAGCAGCCCAACAGGGGGCGCAGGTCAGCCCCAGCATTTT.

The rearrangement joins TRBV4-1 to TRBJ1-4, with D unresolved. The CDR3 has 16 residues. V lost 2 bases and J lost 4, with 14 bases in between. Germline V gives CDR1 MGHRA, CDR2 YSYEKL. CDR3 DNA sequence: TGCGCCAGCAGCCAATCCCTGGTCAGAAGTAATGAAAAACTGTTTTTT. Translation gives CASSQSLVRSNEKLFF.

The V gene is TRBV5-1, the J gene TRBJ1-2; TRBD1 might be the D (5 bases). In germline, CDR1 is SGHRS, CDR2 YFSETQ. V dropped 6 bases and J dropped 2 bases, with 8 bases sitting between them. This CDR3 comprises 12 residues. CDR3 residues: CASTGGNYGYTF. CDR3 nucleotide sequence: TGCGCCAGCACGGGGGGAAACTATGGCTACACCTTC.

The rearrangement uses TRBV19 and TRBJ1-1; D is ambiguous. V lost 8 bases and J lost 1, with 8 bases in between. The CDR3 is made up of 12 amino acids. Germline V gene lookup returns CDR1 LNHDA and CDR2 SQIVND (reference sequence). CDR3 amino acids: CASLRQNTEAFF. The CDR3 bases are TGTGCCAGTCTCAGACAGAACACTGAAGCTTTCTTT.

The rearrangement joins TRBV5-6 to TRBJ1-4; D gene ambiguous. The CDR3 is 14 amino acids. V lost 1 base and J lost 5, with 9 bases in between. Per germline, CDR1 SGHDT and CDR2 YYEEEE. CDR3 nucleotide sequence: TGTGCCAGCAGCTTGTCGGGAACCAATGAAAAACTGTTTTTT. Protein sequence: CASSLSGTNEKLFF.

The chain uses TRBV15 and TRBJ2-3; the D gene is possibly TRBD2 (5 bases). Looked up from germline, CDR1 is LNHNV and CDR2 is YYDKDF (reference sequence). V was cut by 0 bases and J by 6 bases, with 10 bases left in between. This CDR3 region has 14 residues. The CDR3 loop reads CATSRDRGVDTQYF. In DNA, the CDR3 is TGTGCCACCAGCAGAGATCGGGGAGTTGATACGCAGTATTTT.

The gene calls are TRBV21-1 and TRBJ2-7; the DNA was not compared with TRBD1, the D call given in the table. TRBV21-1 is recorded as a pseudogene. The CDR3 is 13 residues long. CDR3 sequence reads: CASSGFQSYEQYF. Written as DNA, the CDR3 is TGTGCCAGCAGCGGCTTCCAGTCCTACGAGCAGTACTTC.

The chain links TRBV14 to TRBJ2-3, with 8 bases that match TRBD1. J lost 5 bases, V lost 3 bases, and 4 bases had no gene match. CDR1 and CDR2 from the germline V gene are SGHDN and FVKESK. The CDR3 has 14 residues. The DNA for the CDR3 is TGTGCCAGCAGCCAGGACAGGGTGAGAGATACGCAGTATTTT. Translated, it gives CASSQDRVRDTQYF.

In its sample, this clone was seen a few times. CDR3 amino acids: CASSLPGQGREQYF. The DNA for the CDR3 is TGTGCCAGCAGTTTGCCGGGACAGGGGCGCGAGCAGTACTTC. This sequence joins TRBV28 and TRBJ2-7, with TRBD1 matching over 10 bases. Germline CDR1 MDHEN, CDR2 SYDVKM. V gave up 3 bases and J gave up 6 bases; unmatched junction bases: 5. The CDR3 extends over 14 amino acids.

In DNA form, the CDR3 reads TGTGCCAGCAGCCAGATAAGAGCCCGCGGGGGAGGAGAGACCCAGTACTTC. Translation gives CASSQIRARGGGETQYF. V usage is TRBV14 and J usage is TRBJ2-5, with 7 bases lining up with TRBD2. The trim removed 3 bases at V and 4 bases at J, leaving 14 bases unmatched. The CDR3 is 17 residues long. CDR1 is SGHDN and CDR2 is FVKESK in the germline V gene.

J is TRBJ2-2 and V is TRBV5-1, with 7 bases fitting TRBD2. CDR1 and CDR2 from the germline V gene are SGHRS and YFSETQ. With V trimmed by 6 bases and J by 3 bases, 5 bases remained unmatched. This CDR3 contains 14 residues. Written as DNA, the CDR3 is TGCGCCAGCACCAGCGGGATGGACACCGGGGAGCTGTTTTTT. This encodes CASTSGMDTGELFF. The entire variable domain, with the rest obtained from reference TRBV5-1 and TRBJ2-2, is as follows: KAGVTQTPRYLIKTRGQQVTLSCSPISGHRSVSWYQQTPGQGLQFLFEYFSETQRNKGNFPGRFSGRQFSNSRSEMNVSTLELGDSALYLCASTSGMDTGELFFGEGSRLTVL.

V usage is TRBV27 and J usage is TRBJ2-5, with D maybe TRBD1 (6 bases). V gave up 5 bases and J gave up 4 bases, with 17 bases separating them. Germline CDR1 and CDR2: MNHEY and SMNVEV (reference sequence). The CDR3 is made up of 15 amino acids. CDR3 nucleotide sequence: TGTGCCAGCAGTCCGGTGGGGGCCCCCCTAGAGACCCAGTACTTC. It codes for CASSPVGAPLETQYF.

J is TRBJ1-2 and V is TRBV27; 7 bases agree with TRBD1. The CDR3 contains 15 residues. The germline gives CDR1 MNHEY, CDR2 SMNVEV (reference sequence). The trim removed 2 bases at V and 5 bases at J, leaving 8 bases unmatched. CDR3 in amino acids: CASSLGDRDIYGYTF. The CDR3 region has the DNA TGTGCCAGCAGTTTAGGTGACAGGGACATTTATGGCTACACCTTC.

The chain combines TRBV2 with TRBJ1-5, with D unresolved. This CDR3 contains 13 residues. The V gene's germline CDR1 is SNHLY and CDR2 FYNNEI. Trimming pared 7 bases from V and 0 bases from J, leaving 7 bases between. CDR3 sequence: CASTDFSNQPQHF. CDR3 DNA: TGTGCCAGCACGGACTTTAGCAATCAGCCCCAGCATTTT. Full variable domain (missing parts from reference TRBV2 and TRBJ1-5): EPEVTQTPSHQVTQMGQEVILRCVPISNHLYFYWYRQILGQKVEFLVSFYNNEISEKSEIFDDQFSVERPDGSNFTLKIRSTKLEDSAMYFCASTDFSNQPQHFGDGTRLSIL.

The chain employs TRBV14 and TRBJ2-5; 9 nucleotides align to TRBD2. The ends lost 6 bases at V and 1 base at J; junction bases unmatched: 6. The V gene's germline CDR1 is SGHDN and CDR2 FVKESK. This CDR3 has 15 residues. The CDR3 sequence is CASRKQGLAQETQYF. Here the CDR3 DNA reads TGTGCCAGCAGGAAGCAGGGACTAGCCCAAGAGACCCAGTACTTC. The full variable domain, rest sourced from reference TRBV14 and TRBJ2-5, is EAGVTQFPSHSVIEKGQTVTLRCDPISGHDNLYWYRRVMGKEIKFLLHFVKESKQDESGMPNNRFLAERTGGTYSTLKVQPAELEDSGVYFCASRKQGLAQETQYFGPGTRLLVL.

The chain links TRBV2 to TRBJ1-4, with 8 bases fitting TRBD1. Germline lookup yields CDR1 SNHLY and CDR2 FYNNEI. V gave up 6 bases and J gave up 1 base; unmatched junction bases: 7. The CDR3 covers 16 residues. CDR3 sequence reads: CASRTGDRQTNEKLFF. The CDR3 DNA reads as TGTGCCAGCAGGACAGGGGATAGGCAAACTAATGAAAAACTGTTTTTT.